A selection of T cell receptor beta chains follows, all from one sample in a study of T cell repertoires in cytomegalovirus infection. For these TCRs, the target antigens are not known. TCRdb used MiXCR to reprocess the reads, holding one entry per CDR3 protein. The sample comprises 800,000 to 950,000 distinct CDR3 sequences, approximately 32% of which are singletons, and roughly 12% rests with the top ten. Sequences were derived from cultured CD8+ T cells from PBMCs, sampled from culture after CMV antigen stimulation. The source of these receptors is a human donor in good health (CMV status not recorded). Some clones in this sample may be carry-over from other donors' samples. Both conserved end residues are part of each CDR3. D genes are given only for firm matches. A row's size may be missing; if present it is once, few, many or a size class.

D gene,J gene,clone size,V gene,CDR3 protein,CDR3 DNA
TRBD1,TRBJ1-2,NA,TRBV5-4,CASTEMTGGLGGYTF,TGTGCCAGCACCGAAATGACAGGGGGATTAGGTGGCTACACCTTC
NA,TRBJ2-3,few,TRBV9,CASSPYAGGGTSTDTQYF,TGTGCCAGCAGCCCGTATGCCGGCGGGGGCACTAGCACAGATACGCAGTATTTT
TRBD1,TRBJ1-1,NA,TRBV4-3,CASSQDWTAGGIGTEAFF,TGCGCCAGCAGCCAAGATTGGACGGCAGGGGGCATTGGCACTGAAGCTTTCTTT
NA,TRBJ1-2,NA,TRBV6-1,CASTIVDSPNYGYTF,TGTGCCAGCACCATTGTGGACAGCCCTAACTATGGCTACACCTTC
TRBD1,TRBJ2-1,NA,TRBV27,CASSQQGFLNEQFF,TGTGCCAGCAGTCAACAGGGGTTTTTGAATGAGCAGTTCTTC
NA,TRBJ1-1,NA,TRBV6-1,CASRDPGTEAFF,TGTGCCAGCAGGGATCCGGGCACTGAAGCTTTCTTT
NA,TRBJ1-4,NA,TRBV27,CASSPWSITNEKLFF,TGTGCCAGCAGTCCCTGGTCCATAACTAATGAAAAACTGTTTTTT
NA,TRBJ2-7,NA,TRBV7-8,CASSLELAFSYEQYF,TGTGCCAGCAGCTTAGAACTAGCTTTTTCCTACGAGCAGTACTTC
TRBD1,TRBJ2-1,NA,TRBV12-3/TRBV12-4,CASRGRDRSLNEQFF,TGTGCCAGCAGAGGCCGGGACAGGAGCCTCAATGAGCAGTTCTTC
TRBD2,TRBJ2-1,NA,TRBV5-1,CASSLAFGGVLREQFF,TGCGCCAGCAGCTTGGCCTTCGGGGGGGTTCTTAGGGAGCAGTTCTTC
TRBD2,TRBJ2-3,NA,TRBV7-9,CASSSPLAGGPTDTQYF,TGTGCCAGCAGCTCACCTTTAGCGGGGGGGCCAACAGATACGCAGTATTTT
NA,TRBJ1-1,few,TRBV2,CASSEFRAANTEAFF,TGTGCCAGCAGTGAGTTCAGGGCCGCAAACACTGAAGCTTTCTTT
NA,TRBJ1-2,few,TRBV25-1,CASSDPDGVNYGYTF,TGTGCCAGCAGTGACCCGGATGGGGTTAACTATGGCTACACCTTC
NA,TRBJ1-2,NA,TRBV5-1,CASSPRGRSDYGYTF,TGCGCCAGCAGCCCCCGAGGGAGGTCGGACTATGGCTACACCTTC
TRBD2,TRBJ2-3,few,TRBV6-1,CASSERPAGGDTQYF,TGTGCCAGCAGTGAAAGGCCAGCGGGGGGGGATACGCAGTATTTT
TRBD1,TRBJ2-4,NA,TRBV18,CASSPGTGATKNIQYF,TGTGCCAGCTCACCTGGGACAGGGGCAACCAAAAACATTCAGTACTTC
TRBD1,TRBJ1-5,NA,TRBV4-2,CASGQEQQGEQPQHF,TGTGCCAGCGGCCAAGAGCAACAGGGGGAACAGCCCCAGCATTTT
NA,TRBJ2-1,NA,TRBV20-1,CSTRRLLASYNEQFF,TGCAGTACAAGACGACTCTTAGCCTCGTACAATGAGCAGTTCTTC
TRBD1,TRBJ1-1,NA,TRBV12-3/TRBV12-4,CASWTGVQNTEAFF,TGTGCCAGCTGGACAGGGGTACAGAACACTGAAGCTTTCTTT
NA,TRBJ2-2,many,TRBV7-7,CASSSSTDITGELFF,TGTGCTAGCAGCTCCTCGACGGACATCACCGGGGAGCTGTTTTTT
NA,TRBJ1-3,few,TRBV4-3,CASSQEYGFDSGNTIYF,TGCGCCAGCAGCCAAGAGTATGGATTCGACTCTGGAAACACCATATATTTT
NA,TRBJ2-3,NA,TRBV24-1,CATSDHNTMSTQYF,TGTGCCACCAGTGATCACAATACGATGTCTACGCAGTATTTT
NA,TRBJ1-5,NA,TRBV28,CASRPGLINQPQHF,TGTGCCAGCCGCCCAGGGCTAATCAATCAGCCCCAGCATTTT
NA,TRBJ2-1,NA,TRBV19,CAISTGSYNEQFF,TGTGCCATTTCGACGGGGTCCTACAATGAGCAGTTCTTC
NA,TRBJ2-3,many,TRBV7-6,CASSLDWGSSTDTQYF,TGTGCCAGCAGCTTAGATTGGGGTTCTAGCACAGATACGCAGTATTTT
TRBD1,TRBJ2-5,once,TRBV28,CVSSSTTGQAQETQYF,TGTGTCAGCAGTTCAACGACGGGACAGGCCCAAGAGACCCAGTACTTC
NA,TRBJ2-3,NA,TRBV19,CASSPRSILSTDTQYF,TGTGCCAGTAGCCCTAGATCAATCCTAAGCACAGATACGCAGTATTTT
NA,TRBJ1-6,many,TRBV11-2,CASSFWVGADRPSPLHF,TGTGCCAGCAGCTTTTGGGTTGGGGCGGACCGACCTTCACCCCTCCACTTT
NA,TRBJ1-4,few,TRBV4-3,CASSQAVPATNEKLFF,TGCGCCAGCAGCCAAGCTGTGCCTGCAACTAATGAAAAACTGTTTTTT
TRBD1,TRBJ1-1,few,TRBV12-3/TRBV12-4,CASSQYRDRGRGGTEAFF,TGTGCCAGCAGTCAATACCGGGACAGGGGTCGTGGTGGCACTGAAGCTTTCTTT
NA,TRBJ2-3,NA,TRBV15,CATSRSGLDTQYF,TGTGCCACCAGCAGATCGGGACTAGATACGCAGTATTTT
TRBD1,TRBJ2-5,NA,TRBV20-1,CSAREWTGRETQYF,TGCAGTGCTAGAGAATGGACAGGGAGGGAGACCCAGTACTTC
NA,TRBJ1-2,NA,TRBV7-9,CASSGATGKDYGYTF,TGTGCCAGCAGCGGCGCTACAGGGAAGGACTATGGCTACACCTTC
TRBD1,TRBJ1-1,many,TRBV7-3,CASSLIGQGVLNTEAFF,TGTGCCAGCAGCTTAATCGGACAGGGGGTTCTGAACACTGAAGCTTTCTTT
TRBD2,TRBJ2-5,many,TRBV2,CASIPAGGGQETQYF,TGTGCCAGCATCCCGGCGGGGGGCGGCCAAGAGACCCAGTACTTC
NA,TRBJ1-1,few,TRBV14,CASSLFGGDEAFF,TGTGCCAGCAGCCTCTTCGGGGGAGATGAAGCTTTCTTT
TRBD2,TRBJ2-1,few,TRBV6-2/TRBV6-3,CASSSVTSGAYNEQFF,TGTGCCAGCAGTTCCGTGACTAGCGGGGCGTACAATGAGCAGTTCTTC
NA,TRBJ1-1,few,TRBV7-9,CASSLSGTLTEAFF,TGTGCCAGCAGTTTGTCCGGGACACTCACTGAAGCTTTCTTT
NA,TRBJ2-1,many,TRBV7-2,CASTSGGGYYNEQFF,TGTGCCAGCACCTCAGGGGGGGGCTACTACAATGAGCAGTTCTTC
TRBD1,TRBJ2-2,NA,TRBV4-2,CASTLRTGNTGELFF,TGTGCCAGCACGTTGAGGACAGGGAACACCGGGGAGCTGTTTTTT
TRBD2,TRBJ2-7,many,TRBV7-2,CASSLQLAGVYEQYF,TGTGCCAGCAGCTTACAACTAGCGGGGGTCTACGAGCAGTACTTC
TRBD2,TRBJ2-1,NA,TRBV20-1,CSAYLPGGTYNEQFF,TGCAGTGCTTACTTGCCGGGGGGGACCTACAATGAGCAGTTCTTC
NA,TRBJ1-1,many,TRBV7-2,CASSLDGSQAFF,TGTGCCAGCAGCTTAGATGGCAGTCAAGCTTTCTTT
NA,TRBJ2-6,NA,TRBV7-6,CASSFLGMTRQSSGANVLTF,TGTGCCAGCAGCTTCCTAGGGATGACTAGACAGTCTTCTGGGGCCAACGTCCTGACTTTC
NA,TRBJ2-1,NA,TRBV28,CASSLWEQGENEQFF,TGTGCCAGCAGTTTATGGGAGCAGGGAGAGAATGAGCAGTTCTTC
NA,TRBJ1-5,few,TRBV29-1,CSVGGGVSNQPQHF,TGCAGCGTTGGCGGAGGGGTTAGCAATCAGCCCCAGCATTTT
TRBD2,TRBJ2-1,NA,TRBV5-1,CASSWTSGAYEQFF,TGCGCCAGCAGCTGGACTAGCGGGGCCTATGAGCAGTTCTTC
NA,TRBJ2-1,NA,TRBV19,CATEEVAGPYNEQFF,TGTGCCACCGAGGAGGTCGCCGGCCCTTACAATGAGCAGTTCTTC
TRBD2,TRBJ2-3,many,TRBV7-2,CASSLAGLSGRTDTQYF,TGTGCCAGCAGCCTAGCGGGACTCTCGGGGAGGACAGATACGCAGTATTTT
NA,TRBJ2-7,NA,TRBV12-5,CASGAAIDEQYF,TGTGCTAGTGGGGCCGCGATCGACGAGCAGTACTTC
NA,TRBJ1-2,NA,TRBV7-8,CASSPAYNYGYTF,TGTGCCAGCAGCCCAGCATATAACTATGGCTACACCTTC
NA,TRBJ2-7,few,TRBV4-3,CASSQAPEIQSYEQYF,TGCGCCAGCAGCCAAGCCCCGGAGATACAGTCCTACGAGCAGTACTTC
TRBD2,TRBJ2-3,NA,TRBV11-2,CASSSWERGITDTQYF,TGTGCCAGCAGCTCCTGGGAGCGGGGTATAACAGATACGCAGTATTTT
TRBD1,TRBJ1-1,few,TRBV29-1,CSVGKDRGWGTEAFF,TGCAGCGTTGGCAAGGACAGGGGATGGGGAACTGAAGCTTTCTTT
TRBD1,TRBJ2-7,NA,TRBV6-5,CASRPGQGLHEQYF,TGTGCCAGCCGCCCGGGACAGGGTCTTCACGAGCAGTACTTC
TRBD1,TRBJ2-5,NA,TRBV7-6,CASTHPWDRKETQYF,TGTGCCAGCACCCATCCCTGGGACAGAAAAGAGACCCAGTACTTC
NA,TRBJ2-1,NA,TRBV7-4,CASSLAENLDNEQFF,TGTGCCAGCAGCTTAGCGGAAAATTTAGACAATGAGCAGTTCTTC